The clone carrying this TCR beta chain was recorded at least ten times. Its cognate antigen is unknown. After removal of 4 bases from V and 1 base from J, the junction contained 6 bases not matched to a gene. CDR3 length: 15 amino acids. Germline V CDR1 and CDR2: MDHEN, SYDVKM. This record comes from a study of neurological immune-mediated disorders. 5'RACE with 10-nucleotide random UMIs produced the cDNA. Every sequencing run returned over 200 million TCR-beta sequences, which were derived from 15-18 subjects. TCRdb recomputed calls from the 5' RACE reads with MiXCR, one row per CDR3 protein. The sample lists tens of thousands of distinct CDR3 sequences; approximately 5.8% were seen once. For sorted libraries, the input was about 960,000 CD4+ or CD8+ T cells. Study findings and constraints: One related-CDR3 cluster, which may be a signature, held the repertoires of 18 of 34 multiple sclerosis patients after phylogenetic grouping.

The specimen sequenced was CD4+ T cells from blood. This TCR came from a woman aged 18-29 years with multiple sclerosis. The chain employs TRBV28 and TRBJ1-1, with 7 positions matching TRBD1. The CDR3 region has the DNA TGTGCCAGCAGTTCGCCCAGGGACAGGAACACTGAAGCTTTCTTT. The encoded protein is CASSSPRDRNTEAFF.